The 8 T cell receptor beta chains given below trace back to one sample, sequenced in a study of blood T cell repertoires in COVID-19. Clones were sequenced by immunoSEQ multiplex PCR, and TCRdb holds only the in-frame ones, with some missing. The sample consists of fewer than 200,000 clones, approximately 84% of them appearing once. Sample: peripheral blood. These TCRs come from a man in his forties or fifties who had recovered from COVID-19.

This chain connects TRBV7-6 to TRBJ1-5; TRBD1 agrees at 8 bases. The CDR3 consists of 14 residues. The V gene end was trimmed by 4 bases and the J gene end by 6 bases; junction bases not matched to a gene: 5. Germline lookup yields CDR1 SGHVS and CDR2 FNYEAQ. CDR3 sequence (DNA): TGTGCCAGCAGCTCCGATACAGGGGGTCAGCCCCAGCATTTT. Amino acid sequence: CASSSDTGGQPQHF.

The V call is TRBV6-5, the J call TRBJ2-3; 7 bases match TRBD2. V was clipped by 4 bases and J by 0 bases; unmatched bases: 4. The CDR3 has 15 amino acids. Germline assignment: CDR1 MNHEY and CDR2 SVGAGI. The CDR3 loop is CASSFASGSTDTQYF. The CDR3 region has the DNA TGTGCCAGCAGTTTCGCTAGCGGTAGCACAGATACGCAGTATTTT.

This clone has just one count. The gene calls are TRBV7-9 and TRBJ2-1; 10 nucleotides line up with TRBD2. This CDR3 comprises 19 residues. V shed 5 bases and J 0 bases; nucleotides not matched to a gene: 13. Germline CDR1 reads SEHNR; CDR2 reads FQNEAQ (reference sequence). CDR3 bases: TGTGCCAGCAGCGGTACGGCGGCTAGCGGGAGAGCCTCCTACAATGAGCAGTTCTTC. Translation: CASSGTAASGRASYNEQFF.

J is TRBJ1-2 and V is TRBV4-2; TRBD1 might be the D (5 bases). The CDR3 has 15 amino acids. Germline-derived CDR1 and CDR2 are LGHNA and YNFKEQ. V lost 1 base and J lost 6, with 15 bases in between. Here the CDR3 DNA reads TGTGCCAGCAGCCAAGTTAGAGCAGGGAACCATGGCTACACCTTC. Protein sequence: CASSQVRAGNHGYTF.

The J gene is TRBJ2-7, the V gene TRBV10-3; 7 nucleotides match TRBD1. The germline gives CDR1 ENHRY, CDR2 SYGVKD. The length of the CDR3 is 15 residues. Trimming removed 0 bases from V and 4 bases from J; junction bases left unmatched: 6. The CDR3, as DNA: TGTGCCATCAGTGAGTCGATCGGGACAGTGTACGAGCAGTACTTC. It codes for CAISESIGTVYEQYF.

This clone has more than one count but fewer than ten. CDR3 protein: CASGSDRNNEQFF. Written as DNA, the CDR3 is TGTGCCAGCGGATCGGACAGAAACAATGAGCAGTTCTTC. The rearrangement joins TRBV28 to TRBJ2-1; tentative D call: TRBD1 (6 bases). V was pared by 8 bases and J by 5 bases, with 13 bases between. There are 13 residues in the CDR3. The V gene's germline CDR1 is MDHEN and CDR2 SYDVKM.

The rearrangement uses TRBV25-1 and TRBJ2-7, with 8 bases matching TRBD1. There are 13 residues in the CDR3. V shed 3 bases, J shed 6 bases, and the junction held 4 bases outside the gene matches. Germline CDR1 is MGHDK and CDR2 is SYGVNS. DNA of the CDR3: TGTGCCAGCAGTGAGGCAGGGGGCCGCGAGCAGTACTTC. It translates to CASSEAGGREQYF.

CDR3 coding DNA: TGTGCCAGCAGTTTAAGACAGGGGCTTGAAAAACTGTTTTTT. Amino acids: CASSLRQGLEKLFF. The chain links TRBV28 to TRBJ1-4; TRBD1 matches 8 bases. The CDR3 is 14 residues long. In germline, CDR1 is MDHEN, CDR2 SYDVKM. The junction had 3 bases not matched to a gene; V was cut back by 2 bases and J by 7 bases.